The sequence of this T cell receptor (beta chain) was determined in a study of cytomegalovirus exposure and HLA in healthy donors. Study-wide results and caveats: Across donors, most TCRs were seen rarely, yet some public ones were widespread. Three CMV-associated chains were confirmed in vitro to be specific for CMV antigens.

On this clone itself: The antigen is undetermined.

Generated by immunoSEQ multiplex PCR, the TCRdb table keeps only in-frame clones and is missing some. The sample lists roughly 150,000 clones, 70% to 90% occurring once. Sequencing input: PBMCs. The receptor was derived from a woman aged 18-35 years in good health and CMV-seropositive.

CDR3 sequence reads: CASSKALEDRGNDEQYF. The DNA of the CDR3 is TGTGCCAGCAGCAAAGCGCTCGAGGACAGGGGGAATGACGAGCAGTACTTC. The V call is TRBV21-1, the J call TRBJ2-7; the D call of TRBD1 is as the table states it, not checked on the DNA. TRBV21-1 is a pseudogene locus. This CDR3 contains 17 residues.